One and the same sample provided the 13 T cell receptor beta chains below, sequenced in a study of shared clonotypes between healthy human individuals. Data came from immunoSEQ multiplex PCR; TCRdb stores just in-frame clones and leaves some out. The profile covers 490,000 or so clones, with 70% to 85% appearing a single time and approximately 12% taken by the ten largest. The sample comprised PBMCs. These receptors all come from a woman in her forties in good health. Some clones in this sample may be carry-over from other donors' samples.

This clone was seen only once. A much more abundant neighbour one base away suggests this may be a read error. V usage is TRBV5-1 and J usage is TRBJ2-3; D unresolved. The CDR3 is 12 residues long. Germline V gene data show CDR1 as SGHRS and CDR2 as YFSETQ. Trimming cost V 2 bases and J 1 base, with 2 bases left between them. The CDR3 nucleotides read TGCGCCAGCAGCTTCGGCACAGATACGCAGTATTTT. It yields the protein CASSFGTDTQYF.

V gene TRBV5-5 combines with J gene TRBJ2-7; 10 bases match TRBD2. Germline V gene data show CDR1 as SGHKS and CDR2 as YYEKEE (reference sequence). V lost 2 bases, J lost 2 bases, and 4 bases stayed unmatched. The CDR3 extends over 15 amino acids. The DNA of the CDR3 is TGTGCCAGCAGCTTTACAGCGGGAGGGCCCTACGAGCAGTACTTC. It is translated as CASSFTAGGPYEQYF.

This clone was counted a few times. The CDR3 is CASRSRTGSGYGYTF. Written as DNA, the CDR3 is TGTGCCAGCAGAAGCCGGACAGGGAGTGGCTATGGCTACACCTTC. The chain recombines TRBV2 with TRBJ1-2; 8 bases fit TRBD1. Per the germline V gene, CDR1 is SNHLY and CDR2 is FYNNEI. The J segment lost 4 bases and the V segment lost 6 bases, leaving 10 bases of the junction unmatched. The length of the CDR3 is 15 residues.

The chain is built from TRBV6-5 and TRBJ1-4; D is uncertain. V was pared by 2 bases and J by 0 bases, with 7 bases between. The CDR3 extends over 15 amino acids. CDR1 MNHEY and CDR2 SVGAGI come from the germline V gene. CDR3 residues: CASSYGPATNEKLFF. CDR3 bases: TGTGCCAGCAGTTACGGTCCAGCAACTAATGAAAAACTGTTTTTT.

This clone was counted a single time. The chain carries TRBV7-8 and TRBJ2-7; 9 positions agree with TRBD2. Germline V lookup: CDR1 SGHVS, CDR2 FQNEAQ. The CDR3 length is 20 residues. V lost 5 bases, J lost 1 base, and 21 bases stayed unmatched. The CDR3 sequence: CASSLRLAAITGVLSYEQYF. The CDR3 region has the DNA TGTGCCAGCAGCCTCAGACTAGCGGCCATCACTGGGGTATTGTCCTACGAGCAGTACTTC.

This rearrangement joins TRBV2 to TRBJ1-1; unclear D gene. V was pared by 9 bases and J by 3 bases, with 17 bases between. CDR3 size: 14 residues. The V gene's germline CDR1 is SNHLY and CDR2 FYNNEI. DNA of the CDR3: TGTGCCAGTACAAAAGAGCGGTCGGACACTGAAGCTTTCTTT. Translated: CASTKERSDTEAFF. Full variable domain (outside the CDR3, taken from reference TRBV2 and TRBJ1-1): EPEVTQTPSHQVTQMGQEVILRCVPISNHLYFYWYRQILGQKVEFLVSFYNNEISEKSEIFDDQFSVERPDGSNFTLKIRSTKLEDSAMYFCASTKERSDTEAFFGQGTRLTVV.

This clone was found many times. The CDR3 DNA is TGTGCCAGCAGCGTCGACATGGGAAACACCATATATTTT. This sequence encodes CASSVDMGNTIYF. This chain joins TRBV9 and TRBJ1-3; D remains ambiguous. Germline lookup yields CDR1 SGDLS and CDR2 YYNGEE. The CDR3 is 13 amino acids. Trimming shortened V by 2 bases and J by 4 bases, and 7 bases separated the two germline ends. Based on the CDR3 plus reference TRBV9 and TRBJ1-3, the full variable domain is DSGVTQTPKHLITATGQRVTLRCSPRSGDLSVYWYQQSLDQGLQFLIQYYNGEERAKGNILERFSAQQFPDLHSELNLSSLELGDSALYFCASSVDMGNTIYFGEGSWLTVV.

This clone appeared once. This rearrangement joins TRBV5-8 to TRBJ1-5; TRBD1 agrees at 7 bases. Germline V gene sequence: CDR1 SGHTS, CDR2 YDEGEE. CDR3 length: 15 residues. J was trimmed by 5 bases and V by 1 base; bases with no gene match: 6. Here the CDR3 reads CASSLIDRDDQPQHF. Here the CDR3 DNA reads TGTGCCAGCAGCTTGATCGACAGGGACGATCAGCCCCAGCATTTT.

The chain uses TRBV6-1 and TRBJ2-3, with 9 bases that match TRBD2. Germline lookup yields CDR1 MNHNS and CDR2 SASEGT. This CDR3 contains 14 residues. The V and J ends lost 7 bases and 2 bases, in that order; junction bases with no gene match: 4. This CDR3 is CASTEGLATDTQYF. The CDR3 DNA sequence: TGTGCCAGCACTGAGGGACTAGCCACAGATACGCAGTATTTT.

This chain links TRBV6-1 with TRBJ1-1, with no clear D. Germline loops: CDR1 MNHNS, CDR2 SASEGT. V lost 2 bases, J lost 3 bases, and 16 bases lay in between. The CDR3 contains 16 residues. This CDR3 reads CASSELPAGRYTEAFF. Here the CDR3 DNA reads TGTGCCAGCAGTGAACTACCCGCGGGAAGATACACTGAAGCTTTCTTT.

The CDR3 here is CASRRPGDEQYF. The DNA of the CDR3 is TGTGCCAGCAGACGCCCCGGGGACGAGCAGTACTTC. J is TRBJ2-5 and V is TRBV11-2; TRBD2 might be the D (5 bases). The end of the DNA fits TRBJ2-7 better, so the J call may be wrong. Germline CDR1 is SGHAT and CDR2 is FQNNGV. The CDR3 runs to 12 residues.

This sequence joins TRBV7-8 and TRBJ2-1; D perhaps matches TRBD1 (5 bases). CDR3 size: 13 residues. V gave up 5 bases and J gave up 10 bases, with 15 bases separating them. Looked up from germline, CDR1 is SGHVS and CDR2 is FQNEAQ. In DNA form, the CDR3 reads TGTGCCAGCAGCCCCCCAGGGTCGAGGGAGCAGTTCTTC. It is translated as CASSPPGSREQFF.

This clone has more than one count but fewer than ten. The V and J genes are TRBV21-1 and TRBJ1-5; TRBD1, the D gene given by the table, was not confirmed from the DNA. TRBV21-1 is assigned pseudogene status. The CDR3 totals 14 residues. In DNA, the CDR3 is TGTGCCAGCAGCGAACAGGGGGCTGGTCAGCCCCAGCATTTT. Translation gives CASSEQGAGQPQHF.